This T cell receptor beta chain was documented in a study of cytomegalovirus exposure and HLA in healthy donors. Study-wide context: In a previous analysis, around 120 million unique TCR beta sequences were found from approximately 180 million T cells. Caucasian-associated ancestry cluster membership applied to just over 80% of approximately 420 genotyped donors.

Primers: 60 Vbeta forward and 13 Jbeta reverse. Generated by immunoSEQ multiplex PCR, the TCRdb table keeps only in-frame clones and is missing some. Of approximately 110,000 clones listed, 76% are singletons. Points on this clone: Its target is not known.

The ends were cut back, 8 bases at V and 0 bases at J, with 11 bases in the middle. Germline CDR1 is SGHTA and CDR2 is FQGNSA. The CDR3 has 14 residues. General study results and limits: The study put about 180 TCR beta chains on its list as cytomegalovirus-associated.

The chain is built from TRBV7-2 and TRBJ1-5, with D possibly matching TRBD1 (6 bases). The sequenced material came from PBMCs. The sequence derives from a man over 45 in good health and CMV-seronegative. The CDR3 region is CASATTGSNQPQHF. As DNA, the CDR3 is TGTGCCAGCGCGACGACAGGTAGCAATCAGCCCCAGCATTTT.